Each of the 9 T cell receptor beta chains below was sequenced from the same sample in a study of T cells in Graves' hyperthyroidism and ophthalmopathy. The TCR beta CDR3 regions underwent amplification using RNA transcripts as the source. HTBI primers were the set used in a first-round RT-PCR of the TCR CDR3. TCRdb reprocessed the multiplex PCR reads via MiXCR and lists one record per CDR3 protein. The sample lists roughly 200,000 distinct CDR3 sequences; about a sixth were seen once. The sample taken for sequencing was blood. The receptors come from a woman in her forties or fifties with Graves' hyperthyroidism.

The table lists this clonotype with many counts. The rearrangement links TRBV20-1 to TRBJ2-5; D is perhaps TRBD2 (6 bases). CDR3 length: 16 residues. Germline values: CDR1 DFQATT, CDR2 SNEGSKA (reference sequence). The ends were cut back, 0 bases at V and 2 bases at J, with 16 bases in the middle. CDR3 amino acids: CSARDGAPGVQETQYF. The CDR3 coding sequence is TGCAGTGCTAGAGATGGGGCACCGGGAGTTCAAGAGACCCAGTACTTC.

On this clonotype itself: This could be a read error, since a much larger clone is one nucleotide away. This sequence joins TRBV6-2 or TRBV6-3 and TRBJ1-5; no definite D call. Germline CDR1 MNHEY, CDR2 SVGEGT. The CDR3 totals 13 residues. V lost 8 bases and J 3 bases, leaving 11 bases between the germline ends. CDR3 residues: CASRHVNNQPQHF. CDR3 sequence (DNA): TGTGCCAGCCGACATGTAAACAATCAGCCCCAGCATTTT.

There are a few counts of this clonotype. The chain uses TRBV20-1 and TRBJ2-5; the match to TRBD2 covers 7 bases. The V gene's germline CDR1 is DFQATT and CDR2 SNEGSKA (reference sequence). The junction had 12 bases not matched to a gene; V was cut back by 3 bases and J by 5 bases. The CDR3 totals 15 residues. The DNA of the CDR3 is TGCAGTGCTAGCTGGGGGGGGGTGGGTGAGGAGACCCAGTACTTC. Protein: CSASWGGVGEETQYF.

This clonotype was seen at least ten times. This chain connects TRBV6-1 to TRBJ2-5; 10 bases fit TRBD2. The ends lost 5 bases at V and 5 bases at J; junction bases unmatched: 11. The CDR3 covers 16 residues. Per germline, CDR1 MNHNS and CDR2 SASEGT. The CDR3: CASSYSPSGRSETQYF. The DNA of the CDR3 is TGTGCCAGCAGTTACTCACCTAGCGGGAGATCTGAGACCCAGTACTTC.

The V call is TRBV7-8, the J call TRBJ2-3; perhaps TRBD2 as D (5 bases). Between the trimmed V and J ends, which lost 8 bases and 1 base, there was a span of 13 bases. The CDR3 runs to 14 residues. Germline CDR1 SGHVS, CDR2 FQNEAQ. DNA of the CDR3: TGTGCCAGCGGACCGAGGGTCCGCACAGATACGCAGTATTTT. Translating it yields CASGPRVRTDTQYF.

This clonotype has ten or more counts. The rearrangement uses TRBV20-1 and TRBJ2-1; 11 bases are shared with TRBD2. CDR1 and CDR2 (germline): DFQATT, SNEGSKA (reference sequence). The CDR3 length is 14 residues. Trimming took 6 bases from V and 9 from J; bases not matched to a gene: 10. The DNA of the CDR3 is TGCAGTGCGCTGCTAGCGGGAGGTTTGAGTGAGCAGTTCTTC. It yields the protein CSALLAGGLSEQFF.

The chain's CDR3 is CASSQEAGAGYGELFF. CDR3 coding DNA: TGTGCCAGCAGCCAAGAGGCGGGAGCGGGTTACGGGGAGCTGTTTTTT. The chain couples TRBV4-2 to TRBJ2-2; 7 positions agree with TRBD2. The V and J ends lost 0 bases and 7 bases, in that order; junction bases with no gene match: 8. Per germline, CDR1 LGHNA and CDR2 YNFKEQ. This CDR3 has 16 amino acids.

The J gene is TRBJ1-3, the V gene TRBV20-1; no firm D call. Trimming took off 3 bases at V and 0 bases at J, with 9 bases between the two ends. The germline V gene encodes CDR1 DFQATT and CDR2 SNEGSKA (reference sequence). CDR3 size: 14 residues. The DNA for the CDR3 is TGCAGTGCTAGGAGTCCCAACTCTGGAAACACCATATATTTT. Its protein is CSARSPNSGNTIYF.

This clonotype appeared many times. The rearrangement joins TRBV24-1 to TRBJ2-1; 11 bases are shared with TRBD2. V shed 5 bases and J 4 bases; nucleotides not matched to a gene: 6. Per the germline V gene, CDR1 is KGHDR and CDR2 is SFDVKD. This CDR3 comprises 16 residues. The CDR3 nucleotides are TGTGCCACCAGTGGACTCGGGACTAGCGGTTACAATGAGCAGTTCTTC. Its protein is CATSGLGTSGYNEQFF.